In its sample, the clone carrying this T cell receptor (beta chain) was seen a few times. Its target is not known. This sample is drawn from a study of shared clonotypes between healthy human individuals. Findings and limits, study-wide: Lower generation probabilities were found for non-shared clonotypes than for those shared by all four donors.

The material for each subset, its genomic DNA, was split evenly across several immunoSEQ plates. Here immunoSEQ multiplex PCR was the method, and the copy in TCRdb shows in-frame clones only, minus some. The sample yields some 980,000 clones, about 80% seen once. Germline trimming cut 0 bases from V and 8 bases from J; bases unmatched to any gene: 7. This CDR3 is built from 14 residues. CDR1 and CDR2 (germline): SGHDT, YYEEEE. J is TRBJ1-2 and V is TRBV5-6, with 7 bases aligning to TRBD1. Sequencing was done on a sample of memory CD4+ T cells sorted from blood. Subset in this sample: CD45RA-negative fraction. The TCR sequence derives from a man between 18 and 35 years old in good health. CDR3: CASSLGTGTPGYTF. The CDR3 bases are TGTGCCAGCAGCTTGGGGACAGGTACCCCGGGCTACACCTTC.